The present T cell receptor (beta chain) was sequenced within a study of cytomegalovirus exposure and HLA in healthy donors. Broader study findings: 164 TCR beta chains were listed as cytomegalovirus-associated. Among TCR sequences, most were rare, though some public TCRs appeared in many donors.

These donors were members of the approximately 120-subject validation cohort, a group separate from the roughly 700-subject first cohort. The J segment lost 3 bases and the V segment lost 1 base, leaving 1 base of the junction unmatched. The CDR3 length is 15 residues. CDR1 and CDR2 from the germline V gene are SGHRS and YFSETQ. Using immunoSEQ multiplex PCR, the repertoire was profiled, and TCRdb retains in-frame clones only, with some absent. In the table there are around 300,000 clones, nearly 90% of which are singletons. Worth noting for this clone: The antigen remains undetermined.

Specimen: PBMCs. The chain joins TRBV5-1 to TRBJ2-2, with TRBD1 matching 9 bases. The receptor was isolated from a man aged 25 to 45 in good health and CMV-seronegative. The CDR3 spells CASSLRQGDTGELFF. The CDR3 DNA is TGCGCCAGCAGCTTGCGACAGGGGGACACCGGGGAGCTGTTTTTT.